This record covers a single T cell receptor beta chain. This specimen comes from a study of blood T cell repertoires in COVID-19. V trimming: 5 bases; J trimming: 2 bases; junction bases outside the gene matches: 3. The CDR3 has 15 residues. The V gene's germline CDR1 is SGHTA and CDR2 FQGTGA. Original methodology: How many nucleated cells were present was estimated from reference gene primer amplification. The data were produced by immunoSEQ multiplex PCR, yet TCRdb's version contains in-frame clones alone and is incomplete. V and J calls and clone size come straight from that table; D and trimming were deduced from the DNA. The sample has under 350,000 clones, roughly 90% seen once.

The V call is TRBV7-3, the J call TRBJ2-2; 9 bases align to TRBD2. Sequenced input: peripheral blood. The TCR sequence derives from a man aged 40-55 years with acute or convalescent COVID-19. The DNA for the CDR3 is TGTGCCAGCAGCCCGGGACTAGCTAACACCGGGGAGCTGTTTTTT. This encodes CASSPGLANTGELFF.